The clone carrying this T cell receptor beta chain was counted between two and nine times. This CDR3 spans 13 amino acids. CDR1 and CDR2 from the germline V gene are MGHRA and YSYEKL. The ends were cut back, 1 base at V and 4 bases at J, with 6 bases in the middle. This entry is derived from a study of T cells in Graves' hyperthyroidism and ophthalmopathy. Researchers took RNA transcripts and amplified the TCR beta CDR3 regions from them. HTBI primers were used for first-round RT-PCR of the TCR CDR3. TCRdb re-called the multiplex PCR reads through MiXCR, storing one row per CDR3 protein. The table records about 200,000 distinct CDR3 sequences, 15% to 20% of them present only once.

Material: blood. V and J are TRBV4-1 and TRBJ2-3; no clear D gene. This receptor was identified in a man aged 50-59 years with Graves' hyperthyroidism. In DNA form, the CDR3 reads TGCGCCAGCAGCCAAGGGGCGGCAGATACGCAGTATTTT. Residues: CASSQGAADTQYF.